This is a list of T cell receptor beta chains from one sample in a study of T-cell memory formation after mild COVID-19. TCRdb redid the calling of the 5' RACE reads with MiXCR, one entry per CDR3 protein. This sample has roughly 350,000 distinct CDR3 sequences, with around 28% found just once. Material for sequencing was PBMCs or a T cell subset sorted from them (not recorded which). Receptors originate from an adult woman who had mild COVID-19 (a few samples of this study predate the infection). Cell type and time point are not known. Each CDR3 is given with its conserved first and last residue. The order of the fields is J gene, clone size, D gene, V gene, CDR3 protein, CDR3 DNA. D genes are given only for firm matches. Clone size is not always given. Where it is, it says once, few, many or a class for expanded clones.

j_gene: TRBJ2-7; abundance: NA; d_gene: TRBD2; v_gene: TRBV29-1; CDR3aa: CSVRLAGASFDEQYF; CDR3nt: TGCAGCGTCAGACTAGCGGGAGCTAGTTTCGACGAGCAGTACTTC
j_gene: TRBJ2-1; abundance: few; d_gene: TRBD2; v_gene: TRBV5-1; CDR3aa: CASSLAVGGSYNEQFF; CDR3nt: TGCGCCAGCAGCTTGGCGGTCGGCGGGAGCTACAATGAGCAGTTCTTC
j_gene: TRBJ1-4; abundance: few; d_gene: NA; v_gene: TRBV12-3/TRBV12-4; CDR3aa: CASSLRRNEKLFF; CDR3nt: TGTGCCAGCAGTTTACGGCGAAATGAAAAACTGTTTTTT
j_gene: TRBJ2-1; abundance: NA; d_gene: TRBD2; v_gene: TRBV2; CDR3aa: CASSALAESYNEQFF; CDR3nt: TGTGCCAGCAGTGCACTAGCGGAATCCTACAATGAGCAGTTCTTC
j_gene: TRBJ1-1; abundance: NA; d_gene: NA; v_gene: TRBV25-1; CDR3aa: CASTKGGNTEAFF; CDR3nt: TGTGCCAGCACTAAGGGGGGGAACACTGAAGCTTTCTTT
j_gene: TRBJ2-7; abundance: NA; d_gene: TRBD1; v_gene: TRBV6-5; CDR3aa: CASRLDRGPYEQYF; CDR3nt: TGTGCCAGCAGACTGGACAGGGGCCCTTACGAGCAGTACTTC
j_gene: TRBJ2-7; abundance: many; d_gene: TRBD1; v_gene: TRBV7-9; CDR3aa: CASSSRTGGITTYEQYF; CDR3nt: TGTGCCAGCAGCTCCCGGACAGGGGGCATTACTACCTACGAGCAGTACTTC
j_gene: TRBJ1-6; abundance: NA; d_gene: NA; v_gene: TRBV6-5; CDR3aa: CASGAGTNSPLHF; CDR3nt: TGTGCCAGCGGGGCAGGGACCAATTCACCCCTCCACTTT
j_gene: TRBJ1-2; abundance: NA; d_gene: TRBD1; v_gene: TRBV6-2/TRBV6-3; CDR3aa: CASRGTGRTLLYGYTF; CDR3nt: TGTGCCAGCAGAGGGACAGGGCGAACGCTGCTATATGGCTACACCTTC
j_gene: TRBJ2-7; abundance: NA; d_gene: TRBD2; v_gene: TRBV9; CDR3aa: CASSASQRETYEQYF; CDR3nt: TGTGCCAGCAGCGCCAGCCAGCGGGAGACCTACGAGCAGTACTTC
j_gene: TRBJ2-2; abundance: NA; d_gene: NA; v_gene: TRBV20-1; CDR3aa: CSARDWDLGGGELFF; CDR3nt: TGCAGTGCTAGAGACTGGGATCTGGGGGGCGGGGAGCTGTTTTTT
j_gene: TRBJ2-7; abundance: few; d_gene: TRBD2; v_gene: TRBV5-1; CDR3aa: CASSLSLVSGSSYEQYF; CDR3nt: TGCGCCAGCAGCTTGAGTCTCGTTAGCGGGAGCTCCTACGAGCAGTACTTC
j_gene: TRBJ2-6; abundance: NA; d_gene: NA; v_gene: TRBV20-1; CDR3aa: CSATATSGANVLTF; CDR3nt: TGCAGTGCTACCGCAACGTCTGGGGCCAACGTCCTGACTTTC
j_gene: TRBJ2-2; abundance: few; d_gene: TRBD2; v_gene: TRBV12-3/TRBV12-4; CDR3aa: CASTQLAVNTGELFF; CDR3nt: TGTGCCAGCACCCAACTAGCGGTGAACACCGGGGAGCTGTTTTTT
j_gene: TRBJ1-1; abundance: NA; d_gene: TRBD1; v_gene: TRBV5-5; CDR3aa: CASSLAGTGVAEAFF; CDR3nt: TGTGCCAGCAGCCTCGCCGGGACAGGGGTTGCTGAAGCTTTCTTT
j_gene: TRBJ2-7; abundance: few; d_gene: NA; v_gene: TRBV5-6; CDR3aa: CASSPRDTSYEQYF; CDR3nt: TGTGCCAGCAGCCCTCGGGACACCTCCTACGAGCAGTACTTC
j_gene: TRBJ2-5; abundance: NA; d_gene: NA; v_gene: TRBV12-3/TRBV12-4; CDR3aa: CASSTTNLETQYF; CDR3nt: TGTGCCAGCAGCACCACCAACTTGGAGACCCAGTACTTC
j_gene: TRBJ1-5; abundance: few; d_gene: NA; v_gene: TRBV30; CDR3aa: CAGSWGAGNQPQHF; CDR3nt: TGTGCCGGTTCCTGGGGGGCTGGCAATCAGCCCCAGCATTTT
j_gene: TRBJ2-7; abundance: few; d_gene: TRBD1; v_gene: TRBV29-1; CDR3aa: CSVEGDRDLYEQYF; CDR3nt: TGCAGCGTTGAAGGGGACAGGGACCTTTACGAGCAGTACTTC
j_gene: TRBJ2-5; abundance: NA; d_gene: TRBD2; v_gene: TRBV5-6; CDR3aa: CASSFTSGVEIGETQYF; CDR3nt: TGTGCCAGCAGCTTCACTAGCGGGGTAGAGATTGGGGAGACCCAGTACTTC
j_gene: TRBJ2-1; abundance: NA; d_gene: NA; v_gene: TRBV4-1; CDR3aa: CASSQRRDPYNEQFF; CDR3nt: TGCGCCAGCAGCCAGCGGCGGGATCCATACAATGAGCAGTTCTTC
j_gene: TRBJ1-2; abundance: NA; d_gene: TRBD1; v_gene: TRBV5-1; CDR3aa: CASSLEQGHNYGYTF; CDR3nt: TGCGCCAGCAGCTTGGAACAGGGGCATAACTATGGCTACACCTTC
j_gene: TRBJ1-5; abundance: few; d_gene: NA; v_gene: TRBV24-1; CDR3aa: CATSPGEEGPQHF; CDR3nt: TGTGCCACCTCCCCAGGGGAAGAAGGGCCCCAGCATTTT
j_gene: TRBJ1-1; abundance: NA; d_gene: NA; v_gene: TRBV6-6; CDR3aa: CASRYRQGNTEAFF; CDR3nt: TGTGCCAGCAGATACCGGCAGGGGAACACTGAAGCTTTCTTT
j_gene: TRBJ1-1; abundance: few; d_gene: NA; v_gene: TRBV7-8; CDR3aa: CASSLVVLSNTEAFF; CDR3nt: TGTGCCAGCAGCTTAGTGGTGTTAAGCAACACTGAAGCTTTCTTT
j_gene: TRBJ2-2; abundance: many; d_gene: NA; v_gene: TRBV12-3/TRBV12-4; CDR3aa: CASSLSGELFF; CDR3nt: TGTGCCAGCAGTTTATCTGGGGAGCTGTTTTTT
j_gene: TRBJ2-1; abundance: NA; d_gene: TRBD2; v_gene: TRBV7-9; CDR3aa: CASSIGLAGGYNEQFF; CDR3nt: TGTGCCAGCAGCATTGGACTAGCGGGGGGTTACAATGAGCAGTTCTTC
j_gene: TRBJ1-6; abundance: NA; d_gene: TRBD1; v_gene: TRBV7-3; CDR3aa: CASSSRGRGSPLHF; CDR3nt: TGTGCCAGCAGCTCCAGGGGGCGCGGTTCACCCCTCCACTTT
j_gene: TRBJ2-1; abundance: NA; d_gene: TRBD2; v_gene: TRBV24-1; CDR3aa: CATSDFPGLASAREQFF; CDR3nt: TGTGCCACCAGTGATTTTCCGGGACTAGCCTCCGCCCGTGAGCAGTTCTTC
j_gene: TRBJ1-2; abundance: NA; d_gene: NA; v_gene: TRBV3-1; CDR3aa: CASSLGRQTRGTGYTF; CDR3nt: TGTGCCAGCAGCCTCGGGAGGCAAACCCGCGGCACTGGCTACACCTTC
j_gene: TRBJ2-4; abundance: once; d_gene: TRBD2; v_gene: TRBV19; CDR3aa: CASSQGLANIQYF; CDR3nt: TGTGCCAGTAGTCAGGGACTAGCCAACATTCAGTACTTC
j_gene: TRBJ1-4; abundance: few; d_gene: NA; v_gene: TRBV30; CDR3aa: CAWKGLEEKLFF; CDR3nt: TGTGCCTGGAAGGGATTAGAGGAAAAACTGTTTTTT
j_gene: TRBJ2-1; abundance: NA; d_gene: NA; v_gene: TRBV24-1; CDR3aa: CATRGDSSYNEQFF; CDR3nt: TGTGCCACCAGAGGGGATTCCTCCTACAATGAGCAGTTCTTC
j_gene: TRBJ2-7; abundance: NA; d_gene: NA; v_gene: TRBV7-8; CDR3aa: CASSLGWDIVSYEQYF; CDR3nt: TGTGCCAGCAGCTTAGGGTGGGACATCGTCTCCTACGAGCAGTACTTC
j_gene: TRBJ2-7; abundance: few; d_gene: TRBD2; v_gene: TRBV6-5; CDR3aa: CASSYSSSGGLIYEQYF; CDR3nt: TGTGCCAGCAGTTACTCTTCTAGCGGGGGGTTAATCTACGAGCAGTACTTC
j_gene: TRBJ2-4; abundance: few; d_gene: TRBD2; v_gene: TRBV19; CDR3aa: CASSRGGKNIQYF; CDR3nt: TGTGCCAGTAGTAGGGGGGGCAAAAACATTCAGTACTTC
j_gene: TRBJ1-4; abundance: NA; d_gene: NA; v_gene: TRBV7-2; CDR3aa: CATGKAGNEKLFF; CDR3nt: TGTGCCACCGGGAAAGCGGGCAATGAAAAACTGTTTTTT
j_gene: TRBJ2-5; abundance: NA; d_gene: NA; v_gene: TRBV24-1; CDR3aa: CATSWSPNEYSPQETQYF; CDR3nt: TGTGCCACCAGTTGGTCCCCGAATGAGTATTCACCCCAAGAGACCCAGTACTTC
j_gene: TRBJ2-1; abundance: NA; d_gene: TRBD2; v_gene: TRBV6-4; CDR3aa: CASRPRGGPYNEQFF; CDR3nt: TGTGCCAGCCGCCCTCGGGGGGGCCCCTACAATGAGCAGTTCTTC
j_gene: TRBJ1-4; abundance: NA; d_gene: NA; v_gene: TRBV15; CDR3aa: CATSRGNSEKLFF; CDR3nt: TGTGCCACCAGCAGAGGGAATAGTGAAAAACTGTTTTTT
j_gene: TRBJ2-3; abundance: NA; d_gene: TRBD2; v_gene: TRBV3-1; CDR3aa: CASSPAGAGDTQYF; CDR3nt: TGTGCCAGCAGCCCAGCGGGGGCCGGGGATACGCAGTATTTT
j_gene: TRBJ2-1; abundance: few; d_gene: TRBD2; v_gene: TRBV5-1; CDR3aa: CASSGASGRTNEQFF; CDR3nt: TGCGCCAGCAGTGGGGCTAGCGGGAGGACAAATGAGCAGTTCTTC
j_gene: TRBJ2-7; abundance: few; d_gene: NA; v_gene: TRBV29-1; CDR3aa: CSAGTESYEQYF; CDR3nt: TGCAGCGCGGGGACGGAATCCTACGAGCAGTACTTC
j_gene: TRBJ2-1; abundance: NA; d_gene: NA; v_gene: TRBV20-1; CDR3aa: CSARDVSSGRSYNEQFF; CDR3nt: TGCAGTGCTAGAGATGTCTCGAGCGGTAGATCCTACAATGAGCAGTTCTTC
j_gene: TRBJ2-7; abundance: many; d_gene: TRBD2; v_gene: TRBV20-1; CDR3aa: CSARGEGGLTYEQYF; CDR3nt: TGCAGTGCGCGGGGGGAAGGCGGGTTAACCTACGAGCAGTACTTC
j_gene: TRBJ2-7; abundance: few; d_gene: NA; v_gene: TRBV27; CDR3aa: CASSSFRDKGEQYF; CDR3nt: TGTGCCAGCAGTTCCTTCCGGGACAAGGGCGAGCAGTACTTC
j_gene: TRBJ2-7; abundance: NA; d_gene: NA; v_gene: TRBV20-1; CDR3aa: CSARDRGGRGQYF; CDR3nt: TGCAGTGCTAGAGATAGAGGCGGCAGAGGGCAGTACTTC
j_gene: TRBJ2-1; abundance: few; d_gene: NA; v_gene: TRBV7-3; CDR3aa: CASSSGPRGESEQFF; CDR3nt: TGTGCCAGCAGTAGCGGCCCCAGGGGAGAAAGTGAGCAGTTCTTC
j_gene: TRBJ1-5; abundance: NA; d_gene: NA; v_gene: TRBV4-2; CDR3aa: CASSQEPRGNQPQHF; CDR3nt: TGTGCCAGCAGCCAAGAGCCCCGGGGCAATCAGCCCCAGCATTTT
j_gene: TRBJ2-1; abundance: NA; d_gene: NA; v_gene: TRBV7-6; CDR3aa: CASQAYERGENNEQFF; CDR3nt: TGTGCCAGCCAAGCTTACGAGCGCGGTGAGAACAATGAGCAGTTCTTC
j_gene: TRBJ2-5; abundance: NA; d_gene: TRBD2; v_gene: TRBV20-1; CDR3aa: CSARGRASEYQETQYF; CDR3nt: TGCAGTGCCCGAGGGAGGGCTAGCGAGTACCAAGAGACCCAGTACTTC
j_gene: TRBJ1-5; abundance: NA; d_gene: NA; v_gene: TRBV6-2/TRBV6-3; CDR3aa: CASSQQGGQPQHF; CDR3nt: TGTGCCAGCAGTCAACAGGGCGGTCAGCCCCAGCATTTT